This paragraph covers one T cell receptor (beta chain) sequence. No antigen is known for it. PCR amplification relied on 60 Vbeta primers (plus 13 Jbeta primers). Sequencing used immunoSEQ multiplex PCR; TCRdb keeps in-frame clones, though not all of them. The sample holds 150,000 or so clones, about 75% seen once. This specimen belongs to a study of cytomegalovirus exposure and HLA in healthy donors. Study results and caveats: Listed as cytomegalovirus-associated were about 160 TCR beta chains.

The CDR3 contains 15 residues. V lost 7 bases and J lost 6; bases outside the gene matches: 10. Looked up from germline, CDR1 is MDHEN and CDR2 is SYDVKM. The sequence came from a man aged 50-59 years in good health and CMV-seropositive. The chain uses TRBV28 and TRBJ1-5, with TRBD1 matching 9 bases. Sequencing was done on a sample of PBMCs. The CDR3 protein is CASTSFGQGIQPQHF. DNA of the CDR3: TGTGCCAGCACCTCCTTCGGACAGGGGATTCAGCCCCAGCATTTT.